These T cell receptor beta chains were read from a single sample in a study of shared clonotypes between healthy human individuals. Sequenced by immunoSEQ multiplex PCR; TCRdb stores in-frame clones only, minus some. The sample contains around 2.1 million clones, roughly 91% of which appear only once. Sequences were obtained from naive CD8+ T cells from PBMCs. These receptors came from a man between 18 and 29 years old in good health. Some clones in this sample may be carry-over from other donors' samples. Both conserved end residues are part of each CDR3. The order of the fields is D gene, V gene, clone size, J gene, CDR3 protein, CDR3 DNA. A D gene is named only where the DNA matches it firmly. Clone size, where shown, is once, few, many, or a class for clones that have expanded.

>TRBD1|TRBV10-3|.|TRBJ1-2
CAISEGGTGYGYTF
TGTGCCATCTCTGAAGGCGGGACAGGATATGGCTACACCTTC
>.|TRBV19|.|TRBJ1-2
CASSIRDIGHYGYTF
TGTGCCAGTAGTATCCGTGACATCGGCCACTATGGCTACACCTTC
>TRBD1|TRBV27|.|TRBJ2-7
CASSSRTGGGYEQYF
TGTGCCAGCAGTTCAAGAACAGGGGGAGGCTACGAGCAGTACTTC
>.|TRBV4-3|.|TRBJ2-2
CASSQRTLEGATGELFF
TGCGCCAGCAGCCAACGCACCTTAGAAGGAGCCACCGGGGAGCTGTTTTTT
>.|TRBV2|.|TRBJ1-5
CASSGKDDSNQPQHF
TGTGCCAGCAGCGGAAAAGACGACAGCAATCAGCCCCAGCATTTT
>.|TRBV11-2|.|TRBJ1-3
CASSLSINSGNTIYF
TGTGCCAGCAGCCTCTCGATTAACTCTGGAAACACCATATATTTT
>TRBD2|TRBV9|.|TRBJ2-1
CASSVGQLAGATHSYNEQFF
TGTGCCAGCAGCGTAGGCCAACTAGCGGGAGCGACCCACTCCTACAATGAGCAGTTCTTC
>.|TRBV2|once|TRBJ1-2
CASSDGYTF
TGTGCCAGCAGTGATGGCTACACCTTC
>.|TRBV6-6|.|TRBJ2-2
CASSYSRRANTGELFF
TGTGCCAGCAGTTACTCGAGGCGGGCGAACACCGGGGAGCTGTTTTTT
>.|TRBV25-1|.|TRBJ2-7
CATKAYTGTSYEQYF
TGTGCCACCAAAGCTTATACCGGGACATCCTACGAGCAGTACTTC
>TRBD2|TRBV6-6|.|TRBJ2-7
CASSYAGEVYEQYF
TGTGCCAGCAGTTACGCGGGAGAGGTCTACGAGCAGTACTTC
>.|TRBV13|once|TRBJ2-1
CASSLGGSFNEQFF
TGTGCCAGCAGCTTAGGGGGCAGCTTTAATGAGCAGTTCTTC
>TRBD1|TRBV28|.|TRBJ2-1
CASSLTQGADEQFF
TGTGCCAGCAGTCTTACACAGGGGGCGGATGAGCAGTTCTTC
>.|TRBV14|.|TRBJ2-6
CASSQGRTSGANVLTF
TGTGCCAGCAGCCAAGGGAGGACCTCTGGGGCCAACGTCCTGACTTTC
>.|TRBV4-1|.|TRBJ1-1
CASSQDRGAEAFF
TGCGCCAGCAGCCAAGATCGAGGGGCTGAAGCTTTCTTT
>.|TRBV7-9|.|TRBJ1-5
CASSQGGSNQPQHF
TGTGCCAGCAGCCAAGGAGGGAGCAATCAGCCCCAGCATTTT
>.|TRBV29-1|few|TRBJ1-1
CSVFGLMNTEAFF
TGCAGCGTTTTCGGGCTAATGAACACTGAAGCTTTCTTT
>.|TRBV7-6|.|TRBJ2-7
CASSSGIPYEQYF
TGTGCCAGCAGCTCCGGGATCCCCTACGAGCAGTACTTC
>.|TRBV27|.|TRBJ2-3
CASSLVGMADTQYF
TGTGCCAGCAGTTTAGTTGGAATGGCAGATACGCAGTATTTT